This passage covers 26 T cell receptor beta chains from one sample sequenced in a study of blood T cell repertoires in COVID-19. TCRdb keeps only in-frame clones here, not all; method: immunoSEQ multiplex PCR. The sample lists some 29,000 clones; about 80% were seen once. What was sequenced was peripheral blood. Receptor source: a woman aged 65 to 85 with acute or convalescent COVID-19.

The chain couples TRBV10-3 to TRBJ1-6, with 11 bases fitting TRBD1. Trimming at V came to 0 bases and at J to 9 bases, leaving 4 bases not matched to a gene. Germline V gene data show CDR1 as ENHRY and CDR2 as SYGVKD. The CDR3 has 16 residues. CDR3 sequence reads: CAISESGQGAGSPLHF. The CDR3 DNA reads TGTGCCATCAGTGAGTCAGGACAGGGGGCTGGTTCACCCCTCCACTTT.

The rearrangement joins TRBV12-3 or TRBV12-4 to TRBJ2-7, with 7 positions matching TRBD1. The CDR3 extends over 13 amino acids. J was trimmed by 5 bases and V by 5 bases; bases with no gene match: 6. The CDR3 region has the DNA TGTGCCAGCAGTCGAGGGGGCTGGGACGAGCAGTACTTC. It encodes CASSRGGWDEQYF.

The V call is TRBV7-3, the J call TRBJ1-1, with TRBD1 identical over 9 bases. CDR3 length: 12 residues. Per the germline V gene, CDR1 is SGHTA and CDR2 is FQGTGA. Trimming took 4 bases from V and 8 from J; bases not matched to a gene: 2. The chain's CDR3 is CASSSGQGEAFF. CDR3 nucleotides: TGTGCCAGCAGCTCGGGACAGGGAGAAGCTTTCTTT.

The V call is TRBV7-2, the J call TRBJ1-3; D is unresolved. The V gene's germline CDR1 is SGHTA and CDR2 FQGNSA. V lost 1 base and J 2 bases, leaving 9 bases between the germline ends. This CDR3 spans 15 amino acids. Here the CDR3 reads CASSLVTRAGNTIYF. In nucleotides, the CDR3 is TGTGCCAGCAGCTTAGTAACGCGGGCTGGAAACACCATATATTTT.

CDR3 protein: CASSLNTGELFF. In DNA form, the CDR3 reads TGTGCCAGCAGCCTGAACACCGGGGAGCTGTTTTTT. This sequence joins TRBV28 and TRBJ2-2; no clear D. V lost 6 bases to trimming and J lost 1 base, with 3 bases between them. In germline, CDR1 is MDHEN, CDR2 SYDVKM. The CDR3 length is 12 residues.

This clone showed up just a few times. V and J are TRBV7-8 and TRBJ1-2, with TRBD1 matching 7 bases. CDR1 SGHVS and CDR2 FQNEAQ come from the germline V gene. V was pared by 5 bases and J by 8 bases, with 14 bases of the junction left unmatched. The CDR3 runs to 15 residues. The CDR3, as DNA: TGTGCCAGCAGCCCGCAACAGGGGCCTTCGTGGGGCTACACCTTC. Protein product: CASSPQQGPSWGYTF. Based on the CDR3 plus reference TRBV7-8 and TRBJ1-2, the full variable domain is GAGVSQSPRYKVAKRGQDVALRCDPISGHVSLFWYQQALGQGPEFLTYFQNEAQLDKSGLPSDRFFAERPEGSVSTLKIQRTQQEDSAVYLCASSPQQGPSWGYTFGSGTRLTVV.

The chain recombines TRBV28 with TRBJ2-3; 14 nucleotides agree with TRBD2. The germline gives CDR1 MDHEN, CDR2 SYDVKM. Trimming at V came to 4 bases and at J to 9 bases, leaving 6 bases not matched to a gene. CDR3 length equals 15 residues. Here the CDR3 reads CASSSRLAGGETQYF. For the CDR3, the DNA is TGTGCCAGCAGTTCCCGACTAGCGGGGGGGGAAACGCAGTATTTT. The full variable domain, with the rest looked up from reference TRBV28 and TRBJ2-3, is DVKVTQSSRYLVKRTGEKVFLECVQDMDHENMFWYRQDPGLGLRLIYFSYDVKMKEKGDIPEGYSVSREKKERFSLILESASTNQTSMYLCASSSRLAGGETQYFGPGTRLTVL.

The chain recombines TRBV6-5 with TRBJ2-7, with a possible D match to TRBD2 (6 bases). V lost 6 bases, J lost 6 bases, and 21 bases lay in between. Germline-derived CDR1 and CDR2 are MNHEY and SVGAGI. The length of the CDR3 is 15 residues. CDR3 region: CASRPWGEPESEQYF. In DNA form, the CDR3 reads TGTGCCAGCAGACCCTGGGGGGAGCCGGAAAGCGAGCAGTACTTC.

The CDR3 sequence is CASSQDLRGTGGMGDGYTF. The DNA of the CDR3 is TGTGCCAGCAGCCAAGATCTTAGAGGGACAGGGGGAATGGGCGATGGCTACACCTTC. The V call is TRBV3-1 (or the pseudogene TRBV3-2), the J call TRBJ1-2; 11 nucleotides line up with TRBD1. Germline assignment: CDR1 LGHDT and CDR2 YNNKEL (reference sequence). The J segment lost 6 bases and the V segment lost 0 bases, leaving 15 bases of the junction unmatched. There are 19 residues in the CDR3.

The chain employs TRBV27 and TRBJ1-1; TRBD1 agrees at 7 bases. The CDR3 sequence is 14 residues long. Germline V gene data show CDR1 as MNHEY and CDR2 as SMNVEV (reference sequence). The V and J ends lost 5 bases and 1 base, in that order; junction bases with no gene match: 4. In DNA, the CDR3 is TGTGCCAGCAGTGGACAGGCGGCGAACACTGAAGCTTTCTTT. Amino acid sequence: CASSGQAANTEAFF.

The DNA of the CDR3 is TGTGCCAGCAGCTTGGCAGGGACTGCCGGGACCTACGAGCAGTACTTC. As protein: CASSLAGTAGTYEQYF. The rearrangement joins TRBV5-6 to TRBJ2-7; a weak D match, TRBD2 (6 bases). The V end lost 0 bases, the J end lost 2 bases, and 15 bases lay between the germline ends. Germline V gives CDR1 SGHDT, CDR2 YYEEEE. CDR3 length equals 16 residues.

The chain uses TRBV20-1 and TRBJ1-6; D is possibly TRBD1 (5 bases). The length of the CDR3 is 15 residues. V lost 3 bases and J lost 10, with 19 bases in between. CDR1 and CDR2 from the germline V gene are DFQATT and SNEGSKA (reference sequence). CDR3 in amino acids: CSASYGAWVGSPLHF. The CDR3 coding sequence is TGCAGTGCTAGTTATGGGGCGTGGGTCGGCTCACCCCTCCACTTT.

The rearrangement uses TRBV5-6 and TRBJ2-1, with a tentative D call TRBD1 (5 bases). CDR3 length equals 13 residues. Germline CDR1 is SGHDT and CDR2 is YYEEEE. V lost 1 base, J lost 5 bases, and 7 bases lay in between. This chain's CDR3 is CASSLPGNNEQFF. The DNA for the CDR3 is TGTGCCAGCAGCTTGCCAGGGAACAATGAGCAGTTCTTC.

This clone was seen a few times. The chain uses TRBV5-1 and TRBJ1-1; D ambiguous. The CDR3 totals 15 residues. Germline V gives CDR1 SGHRS, CDR2 YFSETQ. Trimming pared 7 bases from V and 0 bases from J, leaving 16 bases between. CDR3 sequence: CASHGRDSMNTEAFF. The CDR3 DNA reads TGCGCCAGCCATGGTCGAGACTCCATGAACACTGAAGCTTTCTTT.

This clone occurred a few times. The V and J genes are TRBV24-1 and TRBJ1-2, with 7 bases that match TRBD1. The length of the CDR3 is 11 residues. Germline assignment: CDR1 KGHDR and CDR2 SFDVKD. With V trimmed by 6 bases and J by 8 bases, 2 bases remained unmatched. The CDR3 region is CATSQGVGYTF. The CDR3 nucleotides are TGTGCCACCAGTCAGGGGGTCGGCTACACCTTC.

The gene calls are TRBV27 and TRBJ1-1; 7 nucleotides agree with TRBD1. CDR1 MNHEY and CDR2 SMNVEV come from the germline V gene (reference sequence). The CDR3 spans 13 residues. The J segment lost 2 bases and the V segment lost 7 bases, leaving 4 bases of the junction unmatched. The CDR3 DNA is TGTGCCAGCACCGGGACAGCCAACACTGAAGCTTTCTTT. This translates into CASTGTANTEAFF.

The chain carries TRBV18 and TRBJ2-2, with 9 bases matching TRBD1. Germline trimming cut 5 bases from V and 4 bases from J; bases unmatched to any gene: 8. The CDR3 totals 16 residues. Germline V gene sequence: CDR1 KGHSH, CDR2 LQKENI. The CDR3 DNA sequence: TGTGCCAGCTCATTCCCGGGACAGGGACCCACCGGGGAGCTGTTTTTT. It specifies CASSFPGQGPTGELFF.

This chain uses TRBV7-3 with TRBJ2-1, with D tentatively TRBD1 (5 bases). The CDR3 totals 14 residues. Germline CDR1 and CDR2: SGHTA and FQGTGA. The V gene lost 1 base and the J gene lost 9 bases, with 13 bases spanning the gap. The CDR3 region has the DNA TGTGCCAGCAGCTTAAATGGACATTTCTCTGAGCAGTTCTTC. Residues: CASSLNGHFSEQFF.

The V gene is TRBV6-5, the J gene TRBJ1-5; D not certain. The CDR3 contains 13 residues. The germline CDR1 and CDR2 sequences are MNHEY and SVGAGI. V lost 2 bases and J 9 bases, leaving 11 bases between the germline ends. CDR3: CASSYGGRGPQHF. The CDR3 coding sequence is TGTGCCAGCAGTTACGGAGGCCGGGGGCCCCAGCATTTT.

The rearrangement joins TRBV12-1 to TRBJ2-7; the DNA was not compared with TRBD2, the D call given in the table. TRBV12-1 is marked as a pseudogene. This CDR3 has 17 residues. For the CDR3, the DNA is TGTGCCAGCAGCCCTTATTCCGGGACTAGCGGGAGGGCCGGGCAGTACTTC. Its protein is CASSPYSGTSGRAGQYF.

A few counts support this clone. The chain has TRBV30 and TRBJ1-1; a weak D match, TRBD1 (5 bases). Germline V gives CDR1 GTSNPN, CDR2 SVGIG (reference sequence). The CDR3 runs 12 residues. V lost 7 bases and J 11 bases, leaving 20 bases between the germline ends. The CDR3 nucleotides read TGTGCCTCCTCACCAGGGCGTGGTACGGCTTTCTTT. Its translation is CASSPGRGTAFF.

The chain combines TRBV3-1 (or the pseudogene TRBV3-2) with TRBJ1-1, with D possibly matching TRBD1 (5 bases). This CDR3 comprises 15 residues. Germline V gene data show CDR1 as LGHDT and CDR2 as YNNKEL (reference sequence). V lost 0 bases, J lost 2 bases, and 10 bases lay in between. CDR3 coding DNA: TGTGCCAGCAGCCAAGAAGGAAGGGGAAACACTGAAGCTTTCTTT. Its protein product is CASSQEGRGNTEAFF.

V gene TRBV19 combines with J gene TRBJ1-5; 9 nucleotides align to TRBD1. V dropped 5 bases and J dropped 8; count of bases not matched to a gene: 7. Germline CDR1 is LNHDA and CDR2 is SQIVND (reference sequence). The CDR3 spans 14 residues. The CDR3, as DNA: TGTGCCAGTAGTCACACAGGGGGCACGGAGCCCCAGCATTTT. Translation gives CASSHTGGTEPQHF.

This clone appeared a single time. The chain couples TRBV7-8 to TRBJ2-6; possibly TRBD1 for D (5 bases). V was shortened by 1 base and J by 2 bases, with 9 bases between the two germline ends. CDR1 and CDR2 (germline): SGHVS, FQNEAQ. This CDR3 spans 16 amino acids. The chain's CDR3 is CASSLEGHTGANVLTF. The CDR3 region has the DNA TGTGCCAGCAGCTTAGAGGGGCATACTGGGGCCAACGTCCTGACTTTC.

This clone was counted a few times. The chain couples TRBV30 to TRBJ1-3; TRBD1 matches 11 bases. The CDR3 is 14 amino acids. Germline CDR1 is GTSNPN and CDR2 is SVGIG (reference sequence). V shed 5 bases, J shed 4 bases, and the junction held 4 bases outside the gene matches. CDR3 sequence: CAWGDRGSGNTIYF. The CDR3 DNA reads as TGTGCCTGGGGGGACAGGGGGTCCGGAAACACCATATATTTT.

This clone was seen a single time. The chain is built from TRBV27 and TRBJ2-7; D gene unclear. Germline loops: CDR1 MNHEY, CDR2 SMNVEV (reference sequence). V lost 3 bases to trimming and J lost 3 bases, with 12 bases between them. CDR3 length equals 14 residues. The CDR3 region has the DNA TGTGCCAGCAGTTTTCGAGGCCTTCTCTACGAGCAGTACTTC. It encodes CASSFRGLLYEQYF.